This T cell receptor beta chain was captured by sequencing in a study of cytotoxic CD8 clonotypes in ibrutinib-treated CLL. In its sample, this clone was seen a few times. Its target is not known. A 1 in 200,000 to 1 in 1 million T cell depth was the sequencing target. Sequenced by immunoSEQ multiplex PCR; TCRdb stores in-frame clones only, minus some. The table shows about 57,000 clones, with around 60% occurring only once. General study findings and limits: Clonality rose at ibrutinib response, held steady in sustained remission, and fell toward baseline at progression. Under therapy, public clonotypes either contracted or stayed stable, and they were uncommon.

V shed 6 bases, J shed 4 bases, and the junction held 6 bases outside the gene matches. The CDR3 runs to 14 residues. Germline V gene lookup returns CDR1 MGHRA and CDR2 YSYEKL. The rearrangement links TRBV4-1 to TRBJ1-1, with 9 bases aligning to TRBD1. The sample in question was PBMCs, obtained after 24 months of ibrutinib treatment. This TCR came from a human donor with chronic lymphocytic leukemia. The CDR3 is CASSSPTGGTEAFF. In DNA, the CDR3 is TGCGCCAGCAGTTCCCCGACAGGGGGCACTGAAGCTTTCTTT.